Presented here are 32 T cell receptor beta chains from one specimen sequenced in a study of shared T cell receptors in the human thymus. Data came from immunoSEQ multiplex PCR; TCRdb stores just in-frame clones and leaves some out. The table has about 660,000 clones, approximately 89% seen once. These data were likewise used in another study, on human thymus T cells.

Sequenced input: thymocytes. The receptors originated from a boy under two years old with a congenital heart defect.

This clone was recorded once. CDR3 residues: CASTVTIPGGYTF. As DNA, the CDR3 is TGTGCCAGCACCGTTACTATCCCTGGGGGCTACACCTTC. The chain uses TRBV2 and TRBJ1-2; D uncertain. The length of the CDR3 is 13 residues. V gave up 7 bases and J gave up 8 bases, with 17 bases separating them. Germline CDR1 and CDR2: SNHLY and FYNNEI.

This clone was recorded only once. The rearrangement uses TRBV5-1 and TRBJ2-1; 11 bases agree with TRBD2. The CDR3 contains 13 residues. Per the germline V gene, CDR1 is SGHRS and CDR2 is YFSETQ. With V trimmed by 4 bases and J by 8 bases, 2 bases remained unmatched. CDR3 DNA sequence: TGCGCCAGCAGCCCTAGCGGGAGGTATGAGCAGTTCTTC. Encoded protein: CASSPSGRYEQFF. Full variable domain (missing parts from reference TRBV5-1 and TRBJ2-1): KAGVTQTPRYLIKTRGQQVTLSCSPISGHRSVSWYQQTPGQGLQFLFEYFSETQRNKGNFPGRFSGRQFSNSRSEMNVSTLELGDSALYLCASSPSGRYEQFFGPGTRLTVL.

V usage is TRBV4-2 and J usage is TRBJ2-3, with 10 bases aligning to TRBD1. J was trimmed by 5 bases and V by 0 bases; bases with no gene match: 8. Germline V gene data show CDR1 as LGHNA and CDR2 as YNFKEQ. The CDR3 sequence is 17 residues long. Here the CDR3 reads CASSQEWDRGVGDTQYF. The CDR3 coding sequence is TGTGCCAGCAGCCAAGAATGGGACAGGGGTGTAGGAGATACGCAGTATTTT.

The chain is built from TRBV4-3 and TRBJ2-7, with 9 bases matching TRBD2. In germline, CDR1 is LGHNA, CDR2 YSLEER. This CDR3 spans 17 amino acids. J gave up 2 bases and V 0 bases, and 8 bases lay outside the gene matches. The CDR3 DNA reads TGCGCCAGCAGCCAAGACCGCCCGGGACTAGCTACCTACGAGCAGTACTTC. This codes for CASSQDRPGLATYEQYF.

This chain links TRBV6-4 with TRBJ2-1; 9 nucleotides agree with TRBD2. In germline, CDR1 is MRHNA, CDR2 SNTAGT. J gave up 6 bases and V 3 bases, and 9 bases lay outside the gene matches. This CDR3 comprises 16 residues. The CDR3 protein is CASSEGGLAGVNEQFF. CDR3 DNA sequence: TGTGCCAGCAGTGAGGGGGGACTAGCCGGTGTCAATGAGCAGTTCTTC.

A single count supports this clone. This CDR3 reads CASRRTSGRETLNEQFF. CDR3 sequence (DNA): TGTGCCAGTAGAAGGACTAGCGGAAGAGAGACCCTAAATGAGCAGTTCTTC. V and J are TRBV19 and TRBJ2-1, with TRBD2 identical over 10 bases. After removal of 6 bases from V and 7 bases from J, the junction contained 15 bases not matched to a gene. Per germline, CDR1 LNHDA and CDR2 SQIVND (reference sequence). There are 17 residues in the CDR3.

The gene calls are TRBV5-1 and TRBJ2-7, with TRBD1 identical over 9 bases. The CDR3 runs to 16 residues. CDR1 is SGHRS, CDR2 YFSETQ, per germline. V shed 3 bases and J 5 bases; nucleotides not matched to a gene: 12. CDR3 protein: CASSSSKPGQGHEQYF. The CDR3 DNA sequence: TGCGCCAGCAGCTCATCAAAACCGGGACAGGGCCACGAGCAGTACTTC.

The chain links TRBV10-1 to TRBJ2-1; 8 bases map to TRBD2. CDR1 is WNHNN and CDR2 is SYGVQD in the germline V gene (reference sequence). The CDR3 length is 14 residues. V gave up 2 bases and J gave up 8 bases; unmatched junction bases: 5. CDR3 DNA: TGCGCCAGCAGTGAGCCCGAGCGGGAGCATGAGCAGTTCTTC. Translated: CASSEPEREHEQFF.

The rearrangement uses TRBV27 and TRBJ1-3; D ambiguous. Germline CDR1 and CDR2: MNHEY and SMNVEV (reference sequence). The CDR3 loop spans 16 amino acids. V gave up 5 bases and J gave up 4 bases, with 18 bases separating them. In nucleotides, the CDR3 is TGTGCCAGCAGTACCAAGGCGGGTGGAGAAGGAAACACCATATATTTT. This gives the protein CASSTKAGGEGNTIYF.

This rearrangement joins TRBV7-3 to TRBJ2-1; TRBD2 matches 10 bases. Per the germline V gene, CDR1 is SGHTA and CDR2 is FQGTGA. The J segment lost 10 bases and the V segment lost 5 bases, leaving 2 bases of the junction unmatched. This CDR3 region has 12 residues. CDR3 in amino acids: CASSRTSGEQFF. In nucleotides, the CDR3 is TGTGCCAGCAGCCGGACTAGCGGCGAGCAGTTCTTC.

The chain recombines TRBV7-2 with TRBJ2-7; possibly TRBD2 for D (5 bases). CDR3 length equals 14 residues. CDR1 is SGHTA and CDR2 is FQGNSA in the germline V gene. V lost 5 bases and J 0 bases, leaving 11 bases between the germline ends. The CDR3 is CASSLPAGSYEQYF. The DNA of the CDR3 is TGTGCCAGCAGCCTTCCGGCGGGCTCCTACGAGCAGTACTTC.

The chain is built from TRBV27 and TRBJ2-7, with 10 bases identical to TRBD2. The CDR3 is made up of 16 amino acids. Germline V gives CDR1 MNHEY, CDR2 SMNVEV (reference sequence). The ends lost 4 bases at V and 4 bases at J; junction bases unmatched: 10. The CDR3 reads CASSSRGSGRRYEQYF. In nucleotides, the CDR3 is TGTGCCAGCAGTTCCCGGGGTAGCGGGAGGAGATACGAGCAGTACTTC.

This clone has more than one count but fewer than ten. CDR3 bases: TGTGCCAGCAGCCCCGAGGAGGCCGGCCGGAGGCCCCAGTACTTC. Its protein is CASSPEEAGRRPQYF. This chain joins TRBV7-8 and TRBJ2-5; tentative D call: TRBD2 (5 bases). The CDR3 length is 15 residues. CDR1 and CDR2 (germline): SGHVS, FQNEAQ. V was pared by 5 bases and J by 9 bases, with 22 bases between.

This chain uses TRBV27 with TRBJ1-2; 10 nucleotides line up with TRBD1. The CDR3 loop spans 15 amino acids. The trim removed 0 bases at V and 2 bases at J, leaving 0 bases unmatched. In germline, CDR1 is MNHEY, CDR2 SMNVEV (reference sequence). The DNA of the CDR3 is TGTGCCAGCAGTTTATCGGACAGGGGGAACTATGGCTACACCTTC. This codes for CASSLSDRGNYGYTF.

This chain uses TRBV11-2 with TRBJ2-3; 13 nucleotides line up with TRBD2. The junction had 8 bases not matched to a gene; V was cut back by 5 bases and J by 3 bases. CDR1 is SGHAT, CDR2 FQNNGV, per germline. This CDR3 contains 17 residues. Here the CDR3 DNA reads TGTGCCAGCAGCACCAGACTAGCGGGAGGCAAGACAGATACGCAGTATTTT. This gives the protein CASSTRLAGGKTDTQYF.

This chain links TRBV7-9 with TRBJ2-7; no reliable D call. Germline V CDR1 and CDR2: SEHNR, FQNEAQ (reference sequence). Trimming shortened V by 4 bases and J by 4 bases, and 14 bases separated the two germline ends. This CDR3 contains 14 residues. The CDR3 sequence is CASSSYHEAYEQYF. Here the CDR3 DNA reads TGTGCCAGCAGCTCCTACCACGAGGCATACGAGCAGTACTTC.

V gene TRBV28 combines with J gene TRBJ2-5; 8 nucleotides match TRBD1. V gave up 8 bases and J gave up 5 bases; unmatched junction bases: 4. Germline V gene sequence: CDR1 MDHEN, CDR2 SYDVKM. The CDR3 runs 12 residues. CDR3 DNA sequence: TGTGCCAGCCAGGGGGCAGGGGAGACCCAGTACTTC. It specifies CASQGAGETQYF.

This chain links TRBV29-1 with TRBJ2-5; tentatively, D is TRBD2 (6 bases). The V gene lost 3 bases and the J gene lost 4 bases, with 12 bases spanning the gap. CDR1 SQVTM and CDR2 ANQGSEA come from the germline V gene. The CDR3 totals 13 residues. The CDR3, as DNA: TGCAGCGTTGAGGTTAGGCGGGGAGAGACCCAGTACTTC. This codes for CSVEVRRGETQYF.

This chain links TRBV6-5 with TRBJ2-1, with D maybe TRBD1 (5 bases). V was shortened by 5 bases and J by 8 bases, with 13 bases between the two germline ends. Per the germline V gene, CDR1 is MNHEY and CDR2 is SVGAGI. There are 13 residues in the CDR3. CDR3 nucleotide sequence: TGTGCCAGCAGTCCGGACACGTCATATGAGCAGTTCTTC. Amino acid sequence: CASSPDTSYEQFF.

In this sample, this clone turned up once. The J gene is TRBJ2-7, the V gene TRBV4-1; 9 nucleotides match TRBD1. Germline CDR1 MGHRA, CDR2 YSYEKL. The CDR3 sequence is 17 residues long. J was trimmed by 2 bases and V by 3 bases; bases with no gene match: 11. DNA of the CDR3: TGCGCCAGCAGCCAGGTTAATCCGGGACAGGGTGCCTACGAGCAGTACTTC. Translating it yields CASSQVNPGQGAYEQYF.

The chain has TRBV6-6 and TRBJ1-1; TRBD1 agrees at 8 bases. CDR1 MNHNY and CDR2 SVGAGI come from the germline V gene (reference sequence). V was pared by 2 bases and J by 1 base, with 3 bases of the junction left unmatched. This CDR3 is 15 amino acids long. The CDR3 loop reads CASSYPGTGNTEAFF. CDR3 coding DNA: TGTGCCAGCAGTTACCCCGGGACAGGGAACACTGAAGCTTTCTTT.

V usage is TRBV7-2 and J usage is TRBJ2-3; D is possibly TRBD2 (6 bases). CDR3 length: 15 amino acids. CDR1 and CDR2 from the germline V gene are SGHTA and FQGNSA. V was pared by 3 bases and J by 1 base, with 11 bases between. The CDR3 reads CASSFGGPRTDTQYF. DNA of the CDR3: TGTGCCAGCAGCTTCGGGGGTCCACGCACAGATACGCAGTATTTT.

This clone has only a few counts. V gene TRBV14 combines with J gene TRBJ1-4, with 7 bases fitting TRBD1. The CDR3 is 15 residues long. The germline V gene has CDR1 SGHDN and CDR2 FVKESK. Losses at the gene ends were 4 bases for V and 7 bases for J; bases not matched to a gene: 9. Here the CDR3 DNA reads TGTGCCAGCAGCCGGGGAGAAAGGGGGCTTGAAAAACTGTTTTTT. Translation gives CASSRGERGLEKLFF.

The genes are TRBV5-8 and TRBJ1-1; 8 bases agree with TRBD1. Germline V gene lookup returns CDR1 SGHTS and CDR2 YDEGEE. CDR3 size: 12 residues. V shed 3 bases, J shed 8 bases, and the junction held 3 bases outside the gene matches. CDR3 protein: CASSSRDREAFF. CDR3 DNA sequence: TGTGCCAGCAGCTCCCGGGACAGGGAAGCTTTCTTT.

The V and J genes are TRBV4-3 and TRBJ2-7, with a weak D call TRBD2 (6 bases). Germline assignment: CDR1 LGHNA and CDR2 YSLEER. The V gene lost 1 base and the J gene lost 4 bases, with 17 bases spanning the gap. This CDR3 has 16 residues. This CDR3 reads CASSQVTERTTYEQYF. CDR3 DNA sequence: TGCGCCAGCAGCCAAGTTACAGAACGGACTACGTACGAGCAGTACTTC.

This chain connects TRBV4-3 to TRBJ2-1; D call uncertain. Between the trimmed V and J ends, which lost 1 base and 0 bases, there was a span of 7 bases. The CDR3 spans 15 residues. Per the germline V gene, CDR1 is LGHNA and CDR2 is YSLEER. The CDR3 spells CASSQGPNSYNEQFF. CDR3 in DNA: TGCGCCAGCAGCCAAGGTCCAAACTCCTACAATGAGCAGTTCTTC.

This chain joins TRBV7-2 and TRBJ1-6; possible D gene TRBD1, 5 bases. V lost 3 bases and J 7 bases, leaving 13 bases between the germline ends. The CDR3 sequence is 15 residues long. Germline loops: CDR1 SGHTA, CDR2 FQGNSA. CDR3 amino acids: CASSLPGLGNSPLHF. CDR3 DNA: TGTGCCAGCAGCTTGCCAGGGTTAGGAAATTCACCCCTCCACTTT.

The chain joins TRBV19 to TRBJ2-2; maybe TRBD2 (6 bases). This CDR3 comprises 16 residues. Looked up from germline, CDR1 is LNHDA and CDR2 is SQIVND (reference sequence). The V and J ends lost 5 bases and 5 bases respectively, with 18 bases between them. The DNA for the CDR3 is TGTGCCAGTAGTGTGACGGGACTTCCTGGGACCGGGGAGCTGTTTTTT. It yields the protein CASSVTGLPGTGELFF.

The chain uses TRBV7-9 and TRBJ2-7, with TRBD2 matching over 8 bases. The CDR3 contains 15 residues. In germline, CDR1 is SEHNR, CDR2 FQNEAQ (reference sequence). The V and J ends lost 4 bases and 3 bases, in that order; junction bases with no gene match: 8. For the CDR3, the DNA is TGTGCCAGCAGCTCCCCGGGGGGGGGCTTCTACGAGCAGTACTTC. It translates to CASSSPGGGFYEQYF.

The chain is built from TRBV11-2 and TRBJ2-7, with D maybe TRBD1 (6 bases). CDR1 is SGHAT and CDR2 is FQNNGV in the germline V gene. The CDR3 spans 16 residues. The ends were cut back, 1 base at V and 5 bases at J, with 18 bases in the middle. CDR3 in amino acids: CASSLVAGARFHEQYF. The CDR3 DNA reads TGTGCCAGCAGCTTAGTTGCAGGGGCGAGGTTCCACGAGCAGTACTTC.

The V and J genes are TRBV4-1 and TRBJ2-3; 10 positions match TRBD1. This CDR3 is 19 amino acids long. Germline assignment: CDR1 MGHRA and CDR2 YSYEKL. V was clipped by 1 base and J by 1 base; unmatched bases: 11. The CDR3 DNA is TGCGCCAGCAGCCAAGCATCCTTCTCCGGGACAGGGGGCACAGATACGCAGTATTTT. Its protein is CASSQASFSGTGGTDTQYF.

CDR3 in DNA: TGTGCCAGCAGCCAAGGCAGAATTAACACTGAAGCTTTCTTT. Translating gives CASSQGRINTEAFF. The chain couples TRBV14 to TRBJ1-1; D gene ambiguous. This CDR3 is built from 14 residues. Germline CDR1 SGHDN, CDR2 FVKESK. The V and J ends lost 1 base and 2 bases respectively, with 8 bases between them.